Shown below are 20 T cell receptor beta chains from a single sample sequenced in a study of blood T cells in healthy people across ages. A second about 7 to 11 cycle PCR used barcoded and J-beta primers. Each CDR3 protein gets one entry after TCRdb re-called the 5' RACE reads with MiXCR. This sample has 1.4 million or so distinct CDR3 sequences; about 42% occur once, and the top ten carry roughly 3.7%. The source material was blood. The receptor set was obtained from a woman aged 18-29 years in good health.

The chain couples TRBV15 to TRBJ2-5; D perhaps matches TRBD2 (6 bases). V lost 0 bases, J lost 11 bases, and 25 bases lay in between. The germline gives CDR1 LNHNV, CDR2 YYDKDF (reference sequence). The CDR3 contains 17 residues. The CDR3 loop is CATSRDSVLAIYNEQYF. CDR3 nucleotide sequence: TGTGCCACCAGCAGAGATAGTGTACTAGCCATCTACAATGAGCAGTACTTC.

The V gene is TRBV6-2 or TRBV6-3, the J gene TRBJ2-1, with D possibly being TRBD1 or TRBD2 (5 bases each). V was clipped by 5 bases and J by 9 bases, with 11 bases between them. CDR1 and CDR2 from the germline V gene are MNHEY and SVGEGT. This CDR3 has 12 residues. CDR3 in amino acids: CASSGTSVEQFF. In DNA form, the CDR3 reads TGTGCCAGCAGTGGGACCTCCGTTGAGCAGTTCTTC.

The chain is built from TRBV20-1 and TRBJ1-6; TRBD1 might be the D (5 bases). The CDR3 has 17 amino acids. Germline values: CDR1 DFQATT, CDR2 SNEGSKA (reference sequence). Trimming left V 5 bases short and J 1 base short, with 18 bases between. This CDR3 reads CSAPRDRWGSYNSPLHF. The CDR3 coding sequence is TGCAGTGCTCCTAGAGATCGATGGGGGTCCTATAATTCACCCCTCCACTTT.

In DNA, the CDR3 is TGTGCCAGCAGCTACGATCGGCGGCAGAACACTGAAGCTTTCTTT. Protein product: CASSYDRRQNTEAFF. The chain recombines TRBV6-5 with TRBJ1-1; unclear D gene. Trimming stripped 6 bases from V and 1 base from J, with 15 bases between. CDR3 size: 15 residues. Germline assignment: CDR1 MNHEY and CDR2 SVGAGI.

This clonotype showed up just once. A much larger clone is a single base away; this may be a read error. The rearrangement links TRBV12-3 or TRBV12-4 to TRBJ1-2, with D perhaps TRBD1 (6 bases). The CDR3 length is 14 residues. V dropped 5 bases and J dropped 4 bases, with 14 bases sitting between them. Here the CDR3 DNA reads TGTGCCAGCAGTGTACAACAGGGTACCTATGGCTACACCTTC. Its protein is CASSVQQGTYGYTF.

CDR3 DNA sequence: TGTGCCAGCAGTTACTCGATGCGCTCGGGGAGCATCGGGGCCCCACAGTACTTC. It is translated as CASSYSMRSGSIGAPQYF. The V and J genes are TRBV6-5 and TRBJ2-5, with D perhaps given as TRBD1 or TRBD2 (5 bases each). The CDR3 is made up of 18 amino acids. Per the germline V gene, CDR1 is MNHEY and CDR2 is SVGAGI. With 0 bases removed from V and 11 bases from J, the gap between germline ends came to 28 bases.

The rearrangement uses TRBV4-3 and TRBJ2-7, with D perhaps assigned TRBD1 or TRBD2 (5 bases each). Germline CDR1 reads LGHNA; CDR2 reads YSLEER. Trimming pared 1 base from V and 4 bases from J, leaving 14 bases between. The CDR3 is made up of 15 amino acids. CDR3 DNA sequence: TGCGCCAGCAGCCAAGGAAGGTGGGGACCGTACGAGCAGTACTTC. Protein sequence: CASSQGRWGPYEQYF.

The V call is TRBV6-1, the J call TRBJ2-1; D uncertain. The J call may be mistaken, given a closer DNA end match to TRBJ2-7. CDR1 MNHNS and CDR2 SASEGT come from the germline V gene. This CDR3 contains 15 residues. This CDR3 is CASSGHSSSYNEQYF. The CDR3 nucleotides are TGTGCCAGCAGTGGACACTCCAGCTCCTACAATGAGCAGTACTTC.

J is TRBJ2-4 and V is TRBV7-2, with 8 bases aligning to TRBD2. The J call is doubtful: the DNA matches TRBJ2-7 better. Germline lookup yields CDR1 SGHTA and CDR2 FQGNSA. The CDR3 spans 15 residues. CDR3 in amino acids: CASSLTRTSRYEQYF. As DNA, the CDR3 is TGTGCCAGCAGCTTAACCCGGACTAGCAGGTACGAGCAGTACTTC.

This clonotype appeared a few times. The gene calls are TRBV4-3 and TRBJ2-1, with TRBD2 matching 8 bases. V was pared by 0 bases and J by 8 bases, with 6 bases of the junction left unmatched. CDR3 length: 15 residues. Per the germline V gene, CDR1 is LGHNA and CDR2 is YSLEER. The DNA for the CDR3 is TGCGCCAGCAGCCAAGATACCGGGGGGGCCGATGAGCAGTTCTTC. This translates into CASSQDTGGADEQFF.

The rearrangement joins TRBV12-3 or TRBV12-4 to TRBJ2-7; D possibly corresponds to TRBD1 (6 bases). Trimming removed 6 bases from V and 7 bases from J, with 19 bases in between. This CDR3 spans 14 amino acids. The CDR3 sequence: CASRPDRSSGEQYF. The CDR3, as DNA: TGTGCCAGCAGGCCAGACAGGTCCTCTGGGGAGCAGTACTTC.

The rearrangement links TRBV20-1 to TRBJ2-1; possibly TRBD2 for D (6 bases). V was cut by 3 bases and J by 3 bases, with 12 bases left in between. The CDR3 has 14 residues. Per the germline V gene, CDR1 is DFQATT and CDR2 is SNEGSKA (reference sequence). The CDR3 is CSASHQGLYNEQFF. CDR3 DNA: TGCAGTGCTAGCCACCAGGGACTCTACAATGAGCAGTTCTTC.

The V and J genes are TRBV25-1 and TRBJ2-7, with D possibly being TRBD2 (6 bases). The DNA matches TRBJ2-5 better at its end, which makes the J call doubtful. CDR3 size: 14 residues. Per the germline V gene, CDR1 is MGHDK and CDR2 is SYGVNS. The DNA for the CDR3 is TGTGCCAGCAGTGTAGTCGGCCGGGGGGAGACCCAGTACTTC. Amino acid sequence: CASSVVGRGETQYF.

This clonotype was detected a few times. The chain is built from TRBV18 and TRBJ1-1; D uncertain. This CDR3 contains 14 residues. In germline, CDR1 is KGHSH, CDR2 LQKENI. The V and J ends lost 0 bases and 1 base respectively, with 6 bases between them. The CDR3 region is CASSPPPTNTEAFF. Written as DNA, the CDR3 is TGTGCCAGCTCACCACCGCCAACGAACACTGAAGCTTTCTTT.

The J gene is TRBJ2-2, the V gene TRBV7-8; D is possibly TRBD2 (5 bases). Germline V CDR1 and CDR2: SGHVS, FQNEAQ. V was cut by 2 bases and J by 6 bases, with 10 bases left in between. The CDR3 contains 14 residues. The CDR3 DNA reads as TGTGCCAGCAGCTTATTCCCGAGGGCCGGGGAGCTGTTTTTT. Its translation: CASSLFPRAGELFF.

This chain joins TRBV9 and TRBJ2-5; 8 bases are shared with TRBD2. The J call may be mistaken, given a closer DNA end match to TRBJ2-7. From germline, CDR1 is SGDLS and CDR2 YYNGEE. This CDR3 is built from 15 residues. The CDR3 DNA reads TGTGCCAGCAGCGTAGGTGGAGCGGGGGCCTACGAGCAGTACTTC. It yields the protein CASSVGGAGAYEQYF.

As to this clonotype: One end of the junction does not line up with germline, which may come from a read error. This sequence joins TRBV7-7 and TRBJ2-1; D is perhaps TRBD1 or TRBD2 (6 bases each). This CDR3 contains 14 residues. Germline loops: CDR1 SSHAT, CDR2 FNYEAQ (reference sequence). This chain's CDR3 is CASSRGTPDNEQFF. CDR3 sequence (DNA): TGTGCTAGCAGCCGCGGGACACCGGACAATGAGCAGTTCTTC.

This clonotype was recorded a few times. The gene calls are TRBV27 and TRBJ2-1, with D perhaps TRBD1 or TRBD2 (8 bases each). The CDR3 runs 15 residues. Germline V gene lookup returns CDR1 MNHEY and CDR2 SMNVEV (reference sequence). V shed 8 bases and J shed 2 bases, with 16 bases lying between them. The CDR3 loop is CASSGGGQAYNEQFF. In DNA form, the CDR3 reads TGTGCCAGCTCCGGGGGGGGACAGGCCTACAATGAGCAGTTCTTC.

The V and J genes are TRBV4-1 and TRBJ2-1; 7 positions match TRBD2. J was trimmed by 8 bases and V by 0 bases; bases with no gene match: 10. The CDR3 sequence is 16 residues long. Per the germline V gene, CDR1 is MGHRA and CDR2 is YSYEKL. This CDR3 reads CASSQEWSSGRDEQFF. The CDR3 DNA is TGCGCCAGCAGCCAAGAGTGGTCTAGCGGCCGGGATGAGCAGTTCTTC.

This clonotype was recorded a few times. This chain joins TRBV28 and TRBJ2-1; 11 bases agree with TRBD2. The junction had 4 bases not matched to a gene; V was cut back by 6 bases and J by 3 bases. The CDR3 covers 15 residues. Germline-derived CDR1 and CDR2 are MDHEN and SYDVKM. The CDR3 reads CASRYGLAGYNEQFF. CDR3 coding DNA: TGTGCCAGCAGATACGGACTAGCGGGCTACAATGAGCAGTTCTTC. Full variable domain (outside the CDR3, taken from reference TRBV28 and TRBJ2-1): DVKVTQSSRYLVKRTGEKVFLECVQDMDHENMFWYRQDPGLGLRLIYFSYDVKMKEKGDIPEGYSVSREKKERFSLILESASTNQTSMYLCASRYGLAGYNEQFFGPGTRLTVL.